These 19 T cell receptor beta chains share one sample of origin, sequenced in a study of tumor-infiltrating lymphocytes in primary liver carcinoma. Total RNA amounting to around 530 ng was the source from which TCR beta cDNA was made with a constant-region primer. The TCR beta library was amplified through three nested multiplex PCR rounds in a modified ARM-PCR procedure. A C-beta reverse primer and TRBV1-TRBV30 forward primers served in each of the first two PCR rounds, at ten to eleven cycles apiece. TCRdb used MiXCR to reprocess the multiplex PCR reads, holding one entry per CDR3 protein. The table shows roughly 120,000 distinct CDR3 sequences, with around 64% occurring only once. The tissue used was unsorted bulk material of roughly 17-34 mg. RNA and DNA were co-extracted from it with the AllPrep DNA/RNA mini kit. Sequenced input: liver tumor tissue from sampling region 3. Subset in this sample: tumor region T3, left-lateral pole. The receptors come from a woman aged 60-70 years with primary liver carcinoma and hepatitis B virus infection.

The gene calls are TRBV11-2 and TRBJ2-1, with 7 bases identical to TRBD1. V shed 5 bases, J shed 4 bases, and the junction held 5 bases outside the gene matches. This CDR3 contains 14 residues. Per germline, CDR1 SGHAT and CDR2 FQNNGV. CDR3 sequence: CASSAGTVYNEQFF. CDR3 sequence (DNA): TGTGCCAGCAGCGCCGGGACAGTTTACAATGAGCAGTTCTTC.

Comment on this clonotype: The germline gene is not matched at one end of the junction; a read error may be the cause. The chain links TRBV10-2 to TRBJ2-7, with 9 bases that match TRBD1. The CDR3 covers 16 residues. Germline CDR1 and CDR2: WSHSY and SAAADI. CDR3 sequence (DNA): TGCGCCAGAAGTCTCCCCACAGGGGGCGCGTCCTACGAGCGGTACTTC. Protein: CARSLPTGGASYERYF.

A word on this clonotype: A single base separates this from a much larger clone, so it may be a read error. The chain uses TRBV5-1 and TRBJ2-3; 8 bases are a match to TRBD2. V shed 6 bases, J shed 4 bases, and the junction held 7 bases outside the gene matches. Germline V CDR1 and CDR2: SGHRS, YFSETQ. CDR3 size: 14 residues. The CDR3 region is CASNLREGPDTQYF. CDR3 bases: TGCGCCAGCAACTTACGGGAGGGCCCAGATACGCAGTATTTT.

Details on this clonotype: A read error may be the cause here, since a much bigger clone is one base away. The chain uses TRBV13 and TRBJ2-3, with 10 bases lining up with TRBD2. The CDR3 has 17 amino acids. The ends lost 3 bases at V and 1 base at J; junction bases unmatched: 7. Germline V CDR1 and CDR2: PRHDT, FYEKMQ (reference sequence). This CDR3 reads CASSLMSGTSGTDTQYF. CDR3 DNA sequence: TGTGCCAGCAGCTTGATGTCCGGGACTAGCGGCACAGATACGCAGTATTTT.

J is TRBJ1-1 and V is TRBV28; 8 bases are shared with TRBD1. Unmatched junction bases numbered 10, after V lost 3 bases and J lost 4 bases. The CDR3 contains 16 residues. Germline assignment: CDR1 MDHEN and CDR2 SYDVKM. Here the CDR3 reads CASSLGRGPSRTEAFF. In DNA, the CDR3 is TGTGCCAGCAGTTTGGGCAGGGGGCCCTCGCGCACTGAAGCTTTCTTT.

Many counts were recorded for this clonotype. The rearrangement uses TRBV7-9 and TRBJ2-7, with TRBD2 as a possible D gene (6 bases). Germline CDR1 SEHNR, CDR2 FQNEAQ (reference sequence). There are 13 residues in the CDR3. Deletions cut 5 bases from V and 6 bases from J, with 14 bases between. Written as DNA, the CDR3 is TGTGCCAGCAGCCGCGGGACCTGGGGCGAGCAGTACTTC. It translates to CASSRGTWGEQYF.

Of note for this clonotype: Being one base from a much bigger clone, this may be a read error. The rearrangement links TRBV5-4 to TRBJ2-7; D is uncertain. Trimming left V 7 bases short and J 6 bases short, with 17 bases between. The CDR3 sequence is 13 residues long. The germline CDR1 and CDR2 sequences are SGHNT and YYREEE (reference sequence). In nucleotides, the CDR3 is TGTGCCAGCGGCCGAGCCGCGAGAGGCGAGCAGTACTTC. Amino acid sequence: CASGRAARGEQYF. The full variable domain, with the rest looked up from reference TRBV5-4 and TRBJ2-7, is ETGVTQSPTHLIKTRGQQVTLRCSSQSGHNTVSWYQQALGQGPQFIFQYYREEENGRGNFPPRFSGLQFPNYSSELNVNALELDDSALYLCASGRAARGEQYFGPGTRLTVT.

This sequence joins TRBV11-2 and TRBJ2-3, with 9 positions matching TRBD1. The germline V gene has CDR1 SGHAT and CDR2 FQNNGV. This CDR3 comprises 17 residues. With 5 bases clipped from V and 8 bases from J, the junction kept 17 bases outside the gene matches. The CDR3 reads CASSISGTGTGLGTQYF. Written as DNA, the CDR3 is TGTGCCAGCAGCATTTCCGGGACAGGGACAGGGCTTGGTACGCAGTATTTT.

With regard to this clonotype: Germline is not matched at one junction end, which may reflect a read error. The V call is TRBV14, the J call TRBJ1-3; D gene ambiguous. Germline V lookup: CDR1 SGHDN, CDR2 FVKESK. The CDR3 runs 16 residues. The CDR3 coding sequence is TGTGCCAGCGGCCAAGTATCCAGGTTCTCTGGAAACACCATATATTTT. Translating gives CASGQVSRFSGNTIYF. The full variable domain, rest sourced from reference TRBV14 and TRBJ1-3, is EAGVTQFPSHSVIEKGQTVTLRCDPISGHDNLYWYRRVMGKEIKFLLHFVKESKQDESGMPNNRFLAERTGGTYSTLKVQPAELEDSGVYFCASGQVSRFSGNTIYFGEGSWLTVV.

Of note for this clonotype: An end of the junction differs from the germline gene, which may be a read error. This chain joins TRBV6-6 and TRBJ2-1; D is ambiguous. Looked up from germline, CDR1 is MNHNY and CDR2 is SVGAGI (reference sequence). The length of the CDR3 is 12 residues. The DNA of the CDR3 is TGTGTCAGCAGCCACACAAATCTCGGGCAGTTCTTC. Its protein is CVSSHTNLGQFF.

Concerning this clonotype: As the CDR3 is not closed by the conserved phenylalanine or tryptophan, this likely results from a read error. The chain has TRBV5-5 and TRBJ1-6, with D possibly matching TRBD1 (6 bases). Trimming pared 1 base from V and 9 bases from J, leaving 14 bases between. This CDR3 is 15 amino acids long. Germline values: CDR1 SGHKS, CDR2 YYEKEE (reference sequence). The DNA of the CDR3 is TGTGCCAGCAGCTTGATCAGGGGCCTTAGTTCACCCCTCCACCTT. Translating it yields CASSLIRGLSSPLHL.

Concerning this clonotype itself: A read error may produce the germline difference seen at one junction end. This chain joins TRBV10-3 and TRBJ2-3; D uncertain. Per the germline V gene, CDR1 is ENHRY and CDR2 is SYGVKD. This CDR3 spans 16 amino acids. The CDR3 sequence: CAISGSTWRSTDTQYF. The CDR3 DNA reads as TGTGCCATTAGTGGGTCGACTTGGCGGAGCACTGATACGCAGTATTTT.

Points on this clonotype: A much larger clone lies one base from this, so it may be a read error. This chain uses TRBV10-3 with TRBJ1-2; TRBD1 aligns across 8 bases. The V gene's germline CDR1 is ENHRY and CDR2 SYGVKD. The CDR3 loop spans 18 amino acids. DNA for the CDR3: TGTGCCATCAGTGAAATGGACAGGGCGGCCTCTTTTAACTATGGCTACGCCTTC. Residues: CAISEMDRAASFNYGYAF.

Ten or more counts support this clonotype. CDR3 sequence reads: CASRGWAPPYGYTF. In DNA form, the CDR3 reads TGTGCCAGCAGAGGGTGGGCACCGCCTTATGGCTACACCTTC. The chain uses TRBV28 and TRBJ1-2; D remains unclear. The CDR3 has 14 residues. V was cut by 6 bases and J by 5 bases, with 16 bases left in between. Germline-derived CDR1 and CDR2 are MDHEN and SYDVKM.

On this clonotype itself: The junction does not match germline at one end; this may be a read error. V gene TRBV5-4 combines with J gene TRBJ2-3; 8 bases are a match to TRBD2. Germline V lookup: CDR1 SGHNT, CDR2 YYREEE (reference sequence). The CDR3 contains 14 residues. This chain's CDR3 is CTSSSGGYTDTQYF. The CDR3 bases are TGTACCAGCAGCTCGGGGGGGTATACAGATACGCAGTATTTT.

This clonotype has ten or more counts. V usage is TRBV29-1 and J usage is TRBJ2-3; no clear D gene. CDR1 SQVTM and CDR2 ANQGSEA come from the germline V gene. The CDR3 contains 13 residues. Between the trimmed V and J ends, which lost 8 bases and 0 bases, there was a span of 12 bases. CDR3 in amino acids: CSTEYGSTDTQYF. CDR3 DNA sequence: TGCAGCACGGAGTACGGAAGCACAGATACGCAGTATTTT.

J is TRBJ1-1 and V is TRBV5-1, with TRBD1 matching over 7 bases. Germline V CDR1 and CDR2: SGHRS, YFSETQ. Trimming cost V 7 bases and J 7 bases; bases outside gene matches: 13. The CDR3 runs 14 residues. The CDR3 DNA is TGCGCCAGCGGGCCTAGACAGGGCTCCATTGAAGCTTTCTTT. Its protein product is CASGPRQGSIEAFF.

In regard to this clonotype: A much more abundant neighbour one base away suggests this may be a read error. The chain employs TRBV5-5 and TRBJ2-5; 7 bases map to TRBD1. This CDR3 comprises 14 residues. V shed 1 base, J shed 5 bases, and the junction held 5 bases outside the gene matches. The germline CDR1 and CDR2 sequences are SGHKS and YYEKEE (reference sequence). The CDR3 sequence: CASSLWQGVETQYF. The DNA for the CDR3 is TGTGCCAGCAGCTTGTGGCAGGGGGTGGAGACCCAGTACTTC.

In DNA form, the CDR3 reads TGCTCGGGCGGCGGTTCTTACAATGAGCAGTTCTTC. It translates to CSGGGSYNEQFF. The rearrangement links TRBV29-1 to TRBJ2-1; unclear D gene. The CDR3 is made up of 12 amino acids. The germline V gene encodes CDR1 SQVTM and CDR2 ANQGSEA.